Listed here are 14 T cell receptor beta chains from one sample, sequenced in a study of blood T cells in healthy people across ages. For the second PCR, which ran for about 7 to 11 cycles, a sample-barcoded 5' primer and a J-beta primer mix were used. MiXCR was run by TCRdb on the 5' RACE reads, yielding one entry per CDR3 protein. The sample contains just under 900,000 distinct CDR3 sequences, more than 25% of which appear only once. The sequenced sample was blood. These receptors were obtained from a woman of 80 years or more in good health.

Comment on this clonotype: At one of its ends the junction is not consistent with the germline gene, which may arise from a read error. The V gene is TRBV30, the J gene TRBJ1-5, with D uncertain. Germline V gene sequence: CDR1 GTSNPN, CDR2 SVGIG (reference sequence). The CDR3 is 15 residues long. CDR3 sequence reads: CAWSAAPGSNQPQNF. The CDR3 nucleotides are TGTGCCTGGAGTGCAGCTCCGGGGAGCAATCAGCCCCAGAATTTT.

This clonotype occurred a few times. This chain uses TRBV6-5 with TRBJ2-2, with 9 bases aligning to TRBD1. Germline assignment: CDR1 MNHEY and CDR2 SVGAGI. The V segment lost 6 bases and the J segment 3 bases; nucleotides outside the gene matches: 5. The CDR3 runs to 15 residues. The CDR3 nucleotides read TGTGCCAGCAGGCGGACAGGGGCGTACACCGGGGAGCTGTTTTTT. It codes for CASRRTGAYTGELFF.

This clonotype was seen a handful of times. This clone may be a read error of a much larger clone one base away. The V and J genes are TRBV29-1 and TRBJ2-1, with D possibly being TRBD1 (6 bases). The J call could be wrong; TRBJ2-7 is a better fit for the DNA end. The germline V gene encodes CDR1 SQVTM and CDR2 ANQGSEA. CDR3 size: 11 residues. This chain's CDR3 is CSGQAYNEQYF. The CDR3 coding sequence is TGCAGCGGACAGGCCTACAATGAGCAGTACTTC.

At least ten counts were recorded for this clonotype. V and J are TRBV6-1 and TRBJ2-5, with TRBD1 matching over 7 bases. Germline V gene sequence: CDR1 MNHNS, CDR2 SASEGT. This CDR3 has 14 amino acids. The J segment lost 5 bases and the V segment lost 5 bases, leaving 8 bases of the junction unmatched. Written as DNA, the CDR3 is TGTGCCAGCAGTCCACAGGGGAGTTTTGAGACCCAGTACTTC. Its protein is CASSPQGSFETQYF.

This clonotype was seen many times. This chain joins TRBV20-1 and TRBJ2-3, with 7 bases matching TRBD2. Germline V lookup: CDR1 DFQATT, CDR2 SNEGSKA (reference sequence). With V trimmed by 3 bases and J by 3 bases, 9 bases remained unmatched. This CDR3 region has 15 residues. The CDR3 DNA sequence: TGCAGTGCTAGTCCGGAGCGGGACGGGACAGATACGCAGTATTTT. Encoded protein: CSASPERDGTDTQYF.

This clonotype was picked up many times. The chain uses TRBV6-5 and TRBJ2-5, with 10 bases fitting TRBD1. The J segment lost 4 bases and the V segment lost 0 bases, leaving 2 bases of the junction unmatched. Germline loops: CDR1 MNHEY, CDR2 SVGAGI. The CDR3 covers 15 residues. The CDR3 loop is CASSYSGQGTETQYF. In nucleotides, the CDR3 is TGTGCCAGCAGTTACTCGGGACAGGGGACAGAGACCCAGTACTTC.

There are a few counts of this clonotype. The chain combines TRBV7-8 with TRBJ1-5, with D perhaps matching TRBD1 (6 bases). Trimming pared 4 bases from V and 0 bases from J, leaving 13 bases between. CDR1 is SGHVS and CDR2 is FQNEAQ in the germline V gene. There are 16 residues in the CDR3. The CDR3: CASSSGGTSSNQPQHF. The CDR3 region has the DNA TGTGCCAGCAGCTCTGGCGGGACAAGTAGCAATCAGCCCCAGCATTTT.

Worth noting for this clonotype: This may arise from a read error, as a much more abundant clone is one base away. The chain combines TRBV7-2 with TRBJ2-3; possible D gene TRBD1, 6 bases. The CDR3 has 15 amino acids. Germline CDR1 reads SGHTA; CDR2 reads FQGNSA. The CDR3, as DNA: TGTGCCAGCAACTTAGACCAGACAGGCGCAGATACGCAGTATTTT. Translation: CASNLDQTGADTQYF.

This rearrangement joins TRBV4-3 to TRBJ2-1; the D is unclear. The CDR3 loop spans 15 amino acids. Trimming left V 1 base short and J 3 bases short, with 10 bases between. Germline loops: CDR1 LGHNA, CDR2 YSLEER. CDR3 DNA: TGCGCCAGCAGCCAAGCTGACACCTTCTACAATGAGCAGTTCTTC. As protein: CASSQADTFYNEQFF.

There are many counts of this clonotype. The V call is TRBV6-5, the J call TRBJ2-1, with 7 bases lining up with TRBD2. The length of the CDR3 is 15 residues. Germline V gives CDR1 MNHEY, CDR2 SVGAGI. Unmatched junction bases numbered 7, after V lost 0 bases and J lost 8 bases. The CDR3 sequence is CASSYSDQRGYEQFF. Written as DNA, the CDR3 is TGTGCCAGCAGTTACTCGGACCAGCGGGGATATGAGCAGTTCTTC.

Note on this clonotype: In this CDR3 the conserved last residue, phenylalanine or tryptophan, is missing, so a read error is likely. The V call is TRBV3-1, the J call TRBJ2-5, with D maybe TRBD2 (5 bases). The CDR3 is made up of 12 amino acids. Germline V gene data show CDR1 as LGHDT and CDR2 as YNNKEL (reference sequence). The CDR3 spells CANSQLYGEQYV. CDR3 bases: TGTGCCAACAGCCAATTATACGGGGAGCAGTACGTC.

The CDR3 protein is CAWSRFSSSYNEQFF. The CDR3 nucleotides are TGTGCCTGGAGTAGGTTCTCGAGCTCCTACAATGAGCAGTTCTTC. The rearrangement uses TRBV30 and TRBJ2-1; no clear D gene. V lost 2 bases to trimming and J lost 0 bases, with 11 bases between them. The germline V gene has CDR1 GTSNPN and CDR2 SVGIG (reference sequence). The CDR3 length is 15 residues.

This chain uses TRBV18 with TRBJ1-2; D is perhaps TRBD1 (5 bases). V lost 6 bases and J 1 base, leaving 15 bases between the germline ends. CDR1 is KGHSH, CDR2 LQKENI, per germline. The CDR3 runs 15 residues. As DNA, the CDR3 is TGTGCCAGCTCCCCCAAGACAGAACATAACTATGGCTACACCTTC. Translated: CASSPKTEHNYGYTF.

This clonotype was picked up one time. This rearrangement joins TRBV5-5 to TRBJ2-4; 8 nucleotides match TRBD2. The DNA end is a closer match to TRBJ2-5, so the J assignment may be wrong. Germline V lookup: CDR1 SGHKS, CDR2 YYEKEE (reference sequence). The CDR3 runs to 16 residues. CDR3 sequence reads: CASSFGLAPGAETQYF. In DNA, the CDR3 is TGTGCCAGCAGCTTCGGACTAGCCCCGGGGGCAGAGACCCAGTACTTC.